The clone carrying this T cell receptor (beta chain) was observed many times. This specimen belongs to a study of T cells after yellow fever vaccination. This CDR3 contains 14 residues. Looked up from germline, CDR1 is SGHRS and CDR2 is YFSETQ. Trimming took 7 bases from V and 0 from J, leaving 10 bases between them. By 5'RACE template switching, TCR cDNA was produced, with a universal primer site and UMIs added in the process. TCRdb itself ran the 5' RACE reads through MiXCR, one entry per CDR3 protein. Seen here are some 300,000 distinct CDR3 sequences, around 11% observed once, and the top ten hold under 4%.

The chain joins TRBV5-1 to TRBJ2-2, with a possible D match to TRBD2 (5 bases). The clonotype originates from a man younger than 30 who received the YFV17D yellow fever vaccine. The sequenced sample was CD4+ T cells sorted from PBMCs, obtained 45 days after the yellow fever booster vaccination. DNA of the CDR3: TGCGCCAGCCGGAGTAGCGCGAACACCGGGGAGCTGTTTTTT. This encodes CASRSSANTGELFF. Full variable domain (outside the CDR3, taken from reference TRBV5-1 and TRBJ2-2): KAGVTQTPRYLIKTRGQQVTLSCSPISGHRSVSWYQQTPGQGLQFLFEYFSETQRNKGNFPGRFSGRQFSNSRSEMNVSTLELGDSALYLCASRSSANTGELFFGEGSRLTVL.